The source of this T cell receptor beta chain is a study of blood T cells in healthy people across ages. Findings and limits, study-wide: Per-million-T-cell TCR beta diversity fell roughly linearly with age. With naive T cell percentage, TCR beta diversity showed a strong correlation.

CDR3 length: 11 residues. The V and J ends lost 4 bases and 6 bases respectively, with 7 bases between them. From germline, CDR1 is SNHLY and CDR2 FYNNEI. This clonotype showed up just a few times. Its cognate antigen is unknown. Through a sample-barcoded 5' primer and a J-beta primer mix, a second PCR was run for roughly 6 to 12 cycles. Every cDNA molecule bore a tag from a template-switch adaptor containing 12 random nucleotides. Per-sample output comprised a minimum of 3 million paired-end reads containing CDR3. TCRdb processed the 5' RACE reads anew with MiXCR; each CDR3 protein has one entry. This table has 850,000 to 1,300,000 distinct CDR3 sequences, 40% to 50% appearing once.

The chain employs TRBV2 and TRBJ2-7, with no clear D. This receptor was identified in a woman aged 55 to 70 in good health. The sample comprised blood. CDR3: CASSAHSEQYF. For the CDR3, the DNA is TGTGCCAGCAGTGCCCACAGCGAGCAGTACTTC. Complete variable domain (other parts from reference TRBV2 and TRBJ2-7): EPEVTQTPSHQVTQMGQEVILRCVPISNHLYFYWYRQILGQKVEFLVSFYNNEISEKSEIFDDQFSVERPDGSNFTLKIRSTKLEDSAMYFCASSAHSEQYFGPGTRLTVT.